The next 23 T cell receptor beta chains were all read from a single sample in a study of response to subunit inactivated influenza vaccine. TCRdb fed the RT-PCR reads into MiXCR, producing one record per CDR3 protein. The profile covers some 600,000 distinct CDR3 sequences, with around 15% appearing a single time and about 7.4% taken by the ten largest. Specimen: PBMCs from blood, collected less than 15 days before vaccination. The receptors here all came from a man aged 45-65 years who received an inactivated influenza vaccine.

This clonotype was seen repeatedly, ten times or more. This chain uses TRBV29-1 with TRBJ2-1, with D unclear. CDR1 is SQVTM and CDR2 is ANQGSEA in the germline V gene. V was pared by 4 bases and J by 5 bases, with 6 bases between. The CDR3 is 11 residues long. CDR3 residues: CSVGYNNEQFF. The CDR3 coding sequence is TGCAGCGTTGGCTACAACAATGAGCAGTTCTTC.

In DNA, the CDR3 is TGTGCCAGCAGCCAGGATTTGACTGCTAGCACAGATACGCAGTATTTT. Translation: CASSQDLTASTDTQYF. This sequence joins TRBV4-2 and TRBJ2-3; the D is unclear. The V end lost 3 bases, the J end lost 0 bases, and 13 bases lay between the germline ends. CDR3 length: 16 amino acids. From germline, CDR1 is LGHNA and CDR2 YNFKEQ.

This clonotype has ten or more counts. The chain uses TRBV7-2 and TRBJ1-4; the match to TRBD1 covers 7 bases. This CDR3 comprises 17 residues. The junction had 8 bases not matched to a gene; V was cut back by 4 bases and J by 0 bases. The germline gives CDR1 SGHTA, CDR2 FQGNSA. The CDR3 loop is CASSSRQGFATNEKLFF. DNA of the CDR3: TGTGCCAGCAGCTCCCGACAGGGATTCGCAACTAATGAAAAACTGTTTTTT. Variable domain in full (rest from reference TRBV7-2 and TRBJ1-4): GAGVSQSPSNKVTEKGKDVELRCDPISGHTALYWYRQSLGQGLEFLIYFQGNSAPDKSGLPSDRFSAERTGGSVSTLTIQRTQQEDSAVYLCASSSRQGFATNEKLFFGSGTQLSVL.

This chain connects TRBV2 to TRBJ1-1; D is perhaps TRBD1 (6 bases). Germline-derived CDR1 and CDR2 are SNHLY and FYNNEI. The CDR3 loop spans 15 amino acids. Trimming cost V 4 bases and J 0 bases, with 12 bases left between them. In DNA form, the CDR3 reads TGTGCCAGCAGTGGGTACAGGGTGGTGAACACTGAAGCTTTCTTT. It specifies CASSGYRVVNTEAFF.

In this sample, this clonotype turned up a few times. V and J are TRBV10-3 and TRBJ2-2, with 7 bases fitting TRBD1. The CDR3 is 12 amino acids. Trimming at V came to 10 bases and at J to 4 bases, leaving 3 bases not matched to a gene. The germline V gene encodes CDR1 ENHRY and CDR2 SYGVKD. Here the CDR3 reads CATTGVTGELFF. CDR3 nucleotide sequence: TGTGCCACCACAGGGGTCACCGGGGAGCTGTTTTTT.

There are a few counts of this clonotype. The chain links TRBV12-3 or TRBV12-4 to TRBJ2-1, with D perhaps matching TRBD1 (6 bases). CDR3 length equals 13 residues. Trimming removed 1 base at V and 9 bases at J, with 10 bases between. Written as DNA, the CDR3 is TGTGCCAGCAGTTTAGTGGGGGCACCTGAGCAGTTCTTC. Its translation: CASSLVGAPEQFF.

This clonotype was counted between two and nine times. V is TRBV3-1 and J is TRBJ2-2, with 10 bases aligning to TRBD2. The CDR3 has 17 amino acids. The junction had 12 bases not matched to a gene; V was cut back by 4 bases and J by 7 bases. Germline values: CDR1 LGHDT, CDR2 YNNKEL (reference sequence). CDR3 in amino acids: CASSPRLAGGSDGELFF. The CDR3 nucleotides are TGTGCCAGCAGCCCGCGATTAGCGGGGGGCTCCGACGGGGAGCTGTTTTTT.

This clonotype was found a few times. This chain joins TRBV7-9 and TRBJ2-3, with a weak D call TRBD2 (5 bases). Germline lookup yields CDR1 SEHNR and CDR2 FQNEAQ (reference sequence). The CDR3 has 15 amino acids. The V gene lost 5 bases and the J gene lost 2 bases, with 14 bases spanning the gap. The chain's CDR3 is CASSPPGIHTDTQYF. The CDR3 nucleotides are TGTGCCAGCAGCCCCCCCGGGATTCACACAGATACGCAGTATTTT. The whole variable domain, remainder taken from reference TRBV7-9 and TRBJ2-3, is DTGVSQNPRHKITKRGQNVTFRCDPISEHNRLYWYRQTLGQGPEFLTYFQNEAQLEKSRLLSDRFSAERPKGSFSTLEIQRTEQGDSAMYLCASSPPGIHTDTQYFGPGTRLTVL.

This clonotype was counted a few times. The chain couples TRBV18 to TRBJ2-5, with 10 bases lining up with TRBD2. CDR1 KGHSH and CDR2 LQKENI come from the germline V gene. The CDR3 runs 18 residues. After removal of 3 bases from V and 0 bases from J, the junction contained 10 bases not matched to a gene. This CDR3 reads CASSPRRTSGANQETQYF. Here the CDR3 DNA reads TGTGCCAGCTCACCGCGCCGTACTAGCGGGGCCAACCAAGAGACCCAGTACTTC.

The rearrangement links TRBV11-2 to TRBJ2-5; D perhaps matches TRBD2 (6 bases). Trimming took off 2 bases at V and 0 bases at J, with 7 bases between the two ends. This CDR3 region has 14 residues. CDR1 and CDR2 from the germline V gene are SGHAT and FQNNGV. The CDR3 sequence: CASSLSGYQETQYF. Here the CDR3 DNA reads TGTGCCAGCAGCTTAAGCGGGTACCAAGAGACCCAGTACTTC.

This clonotype has a handful of counts. The rearrangement joins TRBV6-1 to TRBJ2-5; TRBD1 agrees at 10 bases. The CDR3 sequence is 13 residues long. Germline trimming cut 6 bases from V and 6 bases from J; bases unmatched to any gene: 4. Germline CDR1 MNHNS, CDR2 SASEGT. The CDR3 DNA reads TGTGCCAGCAGACCGGGACAGGGGAAGACCCAGTACTTC. Translation: CASRPGQGKTQYF.

There are a few counts of this clonotype. One junction end does not reproduce the germline sequence, and a read error may be involved. This chain links TRBV6-1 with TRBJ2-1; D is possibly TRBD1 (5 bases). Looked up from germline, CDR1 is MNHNS and CDR2 is SASEGT. This CDR3 is built from 14 residues. CDR3 amino acids: CASIEGHLYNEQFF. CDR3 sequence (DNA): TGTGCCAGCATTGAAGGACACCTCTACAATGAGCAGTTCTTC.

This clonotype was counted between two and nine times. This chain joins TRBV3-1 and TRBJ1-2; 7 nucleotides align to TRBD1. Germline CDR1 is LGHDT and CDR2 is YNNKEL (reference sequence). CDR3 size: 12 residues. J lost 6 bases, V lost 5 bases, and 3 bases had no gene match. The CDR3 DNA is TGTGCCAGCAGCGAGACAGGGAATGGCTACACCTTC. It yields the protein CASSETGNGYTF.

Only a few counts were recorded for this clonotype. This chain connects TRBV12-3 or TRBV12-4 to TRBJ1-3; 7 nucleotides align to TRBD1. The CDR3 is 15 residues long. J lost 0 bases, V lost 6 bases, and 5 bases had no gene match. This chain's CDR3 is CASRAGQSSGNTIYF. The CDR3 nucleotides are TGTGCCAGCAGGGCGGGACAGTCCTCTGGAAACACCATATATTTT.

This clonotype was recorded a few times. The junction does not match germline at one end; this may be a read error. The rearrangement links TRBV20-1 to TRBJ2-4; 12 bases are shared with TRBD2. Germline V lookup: CDR1 DFQATT, CDR2 SNEGSKA (reference sequence). The CDR3 runs 16 residues. The CDR3 sequence: CSVPGASGGATNIQYF. In nucleotides, the CDR3 is TGCAGTGTCCCGGGGGCTAGCGGGGGGGCCACAAACATTCAGTACTTC.

This clonotype has a count of ten or more. J is TRBJ2-5 and V is TRBV12-3 or TRBV12-4; no definite D call. This CDR3 contains 12 residues. With 3 bases removed from V and 1 base from J, the gap between germline ends came to 3 bases. CDR3 coding DNA: TGTGCCAGCAGTTTTGTCCAAGAGACCCAGTACTTC. It yields the protein CASSFVQETQYF.

The sample holds a few counts of this clonotype. The chain carries TRBV6-1 and TRBJ2-1; possibly TRBD2 for D (6 bases). Germline loops: CDR1 MNHNS, CDR2 SASEGT. V gave up 5 bases and J gave up 5 bases, with 13 bases separating them. This CDR3 has 14 residues. CDR3 nucleotide sequence: TGTGCCAGCAGTCCTGCGGGAAAAAACAATGAGCAGTTCTTC. This sequence encodes CASSPAGKNNEQFF.

This clonotype occurred a few times. V usage is TRBV4-3 and J usage is TRBJ2-3; TRBD2 matches 8 bases. With V trimmed by 4 bases and J by 3 bases, 6 bases remained unmatched. The CDR3 loop spans 15 amino acids. Germline lookup yields CDR1 LGHNA and CDR2 YSLEER. CDR3 sequence reads: CASSPKAGETDTQYF. The CDR3 region has the DNA TGCGCCAGCAGCCCGAAAGCGGGAGAGACAGATACGCAGTATTTT.

The chain is built from TRBV20-1 and TRBJ2-1; 7 bases are a match to TRBD1. CDR3 length: 14 amino acids. Germline CDR1 is DFQATT and CDR2 is SNEGSKA (reference sequence). V lost 0 bases and J lost 9; bases outside the gene matches: 8. The CDR3 DNA follows: TGCAGTGCTAGAGATCGGGACAGATACGGTGAGCAGTTCTTC. Its protein product is CSARDRDRYGEQFF.

This clonotype was seen only once. The CDR3 carries no conserved terminal phenylalanine or tryptophan, so it likely arises from a read error. V is TRBV2 and J is TRBJ2-5, with D maybe TRBD1 (6 bases). Germline V lookup: CDR1 SNHLY, CDR2 FYNNEI. This CDR3 region has 15 residues. Trimming left V 7 bases short and J 3 bases short, with 18 bases between. The CDR3 bases are TGTGCCAGCAATGTACAGGGACCCAAGAAAGAGACCCAGTACTTA. Its translation is CASNVQGPKKETQYL.

The gene calls are TRBV3-1 and TRBJ2-7; TRBD2 agrees at 7 bases. The CDR3 runs 15 residues. V gave up 2 bases and J gave up 6 bases; unmatched junction bases: 10. Germline V gene lookup returns CDR1 LGHDT and CDR2 YNNKEL (reference sequence). CDR3 nucleotides: TGTGCCAGCAGCCAATTGGGCGGGAGAAGTAGCGAGCAGTACTTC. Translated: CASSQLGGRSSEQYF.

This clonotype was counted between two and nine times. J is TRBJ2-7 and V is TRBV7-9, with D possibly being TRBD2 (6 bases). The length of the CDR3 is 14 residues. The V gene lost 4 bases and the J gene lost 5 bases, with 15 bases spanning the gap. The germline V gene encodes CDR1 SEHNR and CDR2 FQNEAQ (reference sequence). The CDR3 DNA reads as TGTGCCAGCAGCTCTGGGGCGACTAGTAACGAGCAGTACTTC. Translation: CASSSGATSNEQYF.

The sample holds many counts of this clonotype. The V call is TRBV21-1, the J call TRBJ1-4; TRBD1 is taken as the D call from the table, unchecked against the DNA. TRBV21-1 is designated a pseudogene. CDR3 length: 17 residues. DNA for the CDR3: TGTGCCAGCAGCCAACGACAGGACACCGCAACTAATGAAAAACTGTTTTTT. Residues: CASSQRQDTATNEKLFF.